This entry concerns a single TCR beta chain. Its target is not known. The sample originates from a study of yellow fever vaccine responses in identical twins. Broader study findings: Twins' T cell vaccine responses reportedly looked partly convergent, partly personalized.

TCRdb analysed the RT-PCR reads with MiXCR anew, one entry per CDR3 protein. The sample lists roughly 18,000 distinct CDR3 sequences; about 56% were seen once. Trimming cost V 4 bases and J 7 bases; bases outside gene matches: 2. Per germline, CDR1 SNHLY and CDR2 FYNNEI. The CDR3 extends over 13 amino acids. This material consisted of T cells from blood (PBMCs), unsorted or a sorted subset (not recorded which), taken before or after yellow fever vaccination (not recorded which). The V gene is TRBV2, the J gene TRBJ2-2; 8 bases map to TRBD1. This receptor was taken from a woman aged 18-29 years who received the yellow fever vaccine. The CDR3 bases are TGTGCCAGCAGTGGACAGGGGAACGGGGAGCTGTTTTTT. Translated: CASSGQGNGELFF. Full variable domain (missing parts from reference TRBV2 and TRBJ2-2): EPEVTQTPSHQVTQMGQEVILRCVPISNHLYFYWYRQILGQKVEFLVSFYNNEISEKSEIFDDQFSVERPDGSNFTLKIRSTKLEDSAMYFCASSGQGNGELFFGEGSRLTVL.